This TCR beta chain was profiled in a study of blood T cells in healthy people across ages (dated by TCRdb to the mid-2010s). Background on the whole study: Template switching captured roughly one uniquely barcoded TCR beta cDNA molecule per two T cells in model experiments. Using deep sequencing normalized with unique cDNA molecular identifiers, the study measured how TCR beta repertoire diversity changes with age. The donors were split into four age groups: young (average about 15 years), middle-aged (more than 35), aged (more than 55) and long-lived (under 90). The study analyzed two additional independent replicas of 1 million unique cDNA reads from the same blood draw for two donors, one aged 18 to 29 and one aged 80 or older.

Library preparation was by 5' RACE. TCRdb lists the instrument as Illumina HiSeq 2500. A second roughly 7 to 12 cycle PCR used a sample-barcoded 5' primer and a J-beta primer mix. Each TCR beta cDNA molecule received a unique molecular identifier from a template-switch 5' adaptor carrying 12 random nucleotides. Each sample yielded at least 2.5 million CDR3-containing paired-end reads. All of the RNA was converted into first-strand cDNA using the Mint cDNA synthesis kit, with a TRBC-specific oligonucleotide serving as the primer. Following uracil-DNA glycosylase treatment, a first 18-cycle PCR with universal primers M1SS and BC2_uni_R was performed on all cDNA. Per the authors' processing: For normalization, 1 million high-quality reads were randomly selected from each sample, with every read carrying a distinct molecular identifier. Reads sharing molecular identifiers were discarded rather than binned into consensus sequences. MiTCR, set to a Q25 quality threshold and the strictest error-elimination algorithm, was used for CDR3 identification, clonotype clustering and error correction. Lower-bound total TCR beta diversity was estimated with a nonparametric unseen species model using Euler transformation. TCRdb redid the processing of the public reads, applying fastp at Q25 and MiXCR, and retained in-frame beta chains. Under each unique CDR3 protein, matching rows form one entry showing the most common genes and DNA. What appears here as the V and J calls and clone size reflects TCRdb's work, not the paper's. The table for this sample lists 800,000 to 950,000 distinct CDR3 sequences; 29% of them were counted only once. Together, the top ten hold roughly 10% of the sample.

The germline V gene specifies MDHEN as CDR1 and SYDVKM as CDR2. The CDR3 contains 16 residues, cysteine and phenylalanine counted. Just CDR3 DNA is preserved here, 48 bases in frame from base 1. The junction carries 15 bases between V and J, which are trimmed by 7 bases and 0 bases respectively. Donors were 40 or so systemically healthy Caucasian individuals from Russia aged roughly 6 to 90 years. Each donor gave roughly 9.5 milliliters of peripheral blood, collected into EDTA-treated Vacutainer tubes. Ficoll-Paque density-gradient centrifugation was used to isolate PBMCs, with at least 6 million per sample. Trizol reagent was used to extract total RNA from the PBMCs, yielding at least 5.5 micrograms per sample. For every donor, flow cytometry on a PBMC aliquot measured the percentage of naive CD45RAhigh/CD27high T cells. Details on this clonotype: The specificity of this receptor is unknown. No clone much larger than this one lies a single base away; base qualities are absent.

Broad study findings and their caveats: Donor CMV infection status was unknown, potentially confounding age-related changes in expanded clonotypes. Estimates of total diversity from one million sequenced T cells were regarded as lower bounds and underestimates. Observed TCR beta diversity per million T cells fell roughly linearly with age, and a significant reduction was already apparent by age about 36. Compared with the aged group, more naive CD4+ T cells, fewer expanded clones and increased TCR diversity were shown by the long-lived group, suggesting age selection. The percentage of naive T cells measured by flow cytometry correlated strongly with observed TCR beta diversity. Because profiling used bulk unsorted PBMCs, naive and antigen-experienced compartments could not be compared conclusively.

These same records also appear under a second study, on T cells of mothers and their children. The second study reports: The donors were nine systemically healthy Caucasian individuals, made up of three mothers and their six children. cDNA synthesis consumed the entire amount of extracted RNA, loaded at around 1.5 ug RNA in each 15 ul reaction. In the second PCR, sample barcodes and 2-4 random nucleotides were introduced via the M1S primer. More than 8.5 million TCR beta CDR3 reads were obtained from each mother, and approximately 3 million reads were obtained from each child. Thymic selection similarly shapes TCR recombination output in related and unrelated pairs, with minor effect from inherited differences. Related mother-child pairs always showed normalized repertoire overlap that was slightly higher than in unrelated mother-child pairs, though the difference was never significant. Persistent microchimeric T cell clones were not detected, at a sensitivity of around 95 clones per million clonotypes. Deep NGS was used in the study to compare the TCR beta repertoires of mothers and children and to look for features that separate related mother-child pairs from unrelated individuals. The mean age was roughly 44 +/- 4 years for the mothers and around 10 +/- 4 years for the children. Libraries were sequenced on Illumina HiSeq 2000 with 100+100 nt paired-end reads after adapter ligation with NEBNext reagents. To avoid cross-contamination, the mother libraries and the child libraries were prepared a month apart and sequenced in separate runs. Between roughly 500,000 and 2,300,000 distinct TCR beta clonotypes were identified per donor. Naive TCR beta clonotypes were estimated from low-frequency clonotypes matched to each donor's FACS-determined naive share, without sorting.

This TCR was sampled from a woman in her forties in good health. The sequence links TRBV28 to TRBJ2-2, with a tentative D gene TRBD1 over 5 matching bases. Sequencing was done on a sample of blood. The CDR3 protein sequence reads: CASISSLRANTGELFF. The sequenced DNA: TGTGCCAGCATCTCGAGTCTCAGGGCGAACACCGGGGAGCTGTTTTTT.